Reported below is one T cell receptor beta chain. The CDR3 is made up of 16 amino acids. CDR1 is MNHEY, CDR2 SVGEGT, per germline. The junction had 7 bases not matched to a gene; V was cut back by 0 bases and J by 3 bases. Study processing details: Amplification with reference gene primers provided the estimates of nucleated cell counts. Generated by immunoSEQ multiplex PCR, the TCRdb table keeps only in-frame clones and is missing some. V, J and clone size derive from that table, while D and trimming were established from the DNA sequence. The profile shows 59,000 or so clones, approximately 91% of them singletons. This record belongs to a study of blood T cell repertoires in COVID-19. Overall study context: Sites across the United States, Italy and Spain contributed samples from acute and convalescent COVID-19. T cells, B-cell-depleted T cells, or PBMCs supplied cDNA or gDNA.

The TCR originated in a human donor in a cohort sampled during active COVID-19. The specimen was peripheral blood. The chain uses TRBV6-2 or TRBV6-3 and TRBJ2-7; TRBD2 matches at 8 bases. The CDR3 DNA reads as TGTGCCAGCAGTTACTCGATGTCTAGCGGGCGCTACGAGCAGTACTTC. This sequence encodes CASSYSMSSGRYEQYF.